This T cell receptor (beta chain) was sequenced for a study of human T cells and chemical hapten exposure. Overall study findings and caveats: DPC sensitization did not alter TCRs above 1 in 1000 frequency.

MiXCR was run by TCRdb on the RACE reads, yielding one entry per CDR3 protein. The repertoire includes 75,000 to 90,000 distinct CDR3 sequences, approximately 11% of them detected once, and about 4% sits in the top ten. The V and J ends lost 4 bases and 2 bases respectively, with 14 bases between them. The CDR3 spans 14 residues. The V gene's germline CDR1 is DFQATT and CDR2 SNEGSKA (reference sequence). As for this clonotype: Its cognate antigen is unknown.

Time point denoted: patch test 3, about 24 weeks after DPC sensitization. Treatment here: therapeutic diphenylcyclopropenone sensitization with weekly scalp DPC. Sequenced here: whole blood, sampled in connection with sensitization to the hapten diphenylcyclopropenone (DPC). The chain combines TRBV20-1 with TRBJ2-5, with D perhaps matching TRBD1 or TRBD2 (5 bases each). This clonotype originated in a woman in her fifties or sixties with alopecia areata. Some clones in this sample may be carry-over from other donors' samples. Here the CDR3 DNA reads TGCAGTGCTACAAAATTGAGGGGACAAGAGACCCAGTACTTC. Protein product: CSATKLRGQETQYF.